This T cell receptor (beta chain) was recorded in a study of metastatic and nonmetastatic thyroid tumors. Study-wide background: From malignant and benign thyroid patients, repertoires in blood and in tumor or nodule tissue were compared. Study results and caveats: The study reportedly found significantly higher TCR beta diversity in malignant thyroid tumors than benign nodules, in blood and tumor.

No patient received treatment before thyroid surgery. Per the original data handling: A papillary thyroid cancer distant-metastasis classifier was built from CDR3 differences across clinicopathological groups. TCRdb re-called clones from the PCR reads using MiXCR. The authors' filters were not applied to this entry. Of roughly 29,000 clones in the sample, 20% to 25% were seen once. Concerning this clone itself: The antigen remains unidentified.

The CDR3 totals 12 residues. Trimming stripped 1 base from V and 5 bases from J, with 6 bases between. Looked up from germline, CDR1 is DFQATT and CDR2 is SNEGSKA (reference sequence). This sequence joins TRBV20-1 and TRBJ2-1, with D unclear. This receptor was taken from a female donor with papillary thyroid cancer or a benign thyroid nodule (not recorded which). Some clones in this sample may be carry-over from other donors' samples. Sequences were obtained from blood. The CDR3 loop reads CSARVNDNEQFF. As DNA, the CDR3 is TGCAGTGCTAGAGTCAATGACAATGAGCAGTTCTTC.